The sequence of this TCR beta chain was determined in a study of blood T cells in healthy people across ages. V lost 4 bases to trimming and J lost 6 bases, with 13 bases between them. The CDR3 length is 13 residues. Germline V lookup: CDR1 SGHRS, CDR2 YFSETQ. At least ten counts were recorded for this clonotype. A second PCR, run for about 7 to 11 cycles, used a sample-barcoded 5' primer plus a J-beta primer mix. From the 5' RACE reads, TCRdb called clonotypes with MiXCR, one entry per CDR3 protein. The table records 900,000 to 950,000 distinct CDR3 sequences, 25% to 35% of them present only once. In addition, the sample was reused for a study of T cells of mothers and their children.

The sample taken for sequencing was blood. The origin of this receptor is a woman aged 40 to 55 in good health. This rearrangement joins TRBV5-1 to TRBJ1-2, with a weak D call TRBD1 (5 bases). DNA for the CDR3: TGCGCCAGCAGCCCTCCGGGGGTAGATGGCTACACCTTC. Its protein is CASSPPGVDGYTF.